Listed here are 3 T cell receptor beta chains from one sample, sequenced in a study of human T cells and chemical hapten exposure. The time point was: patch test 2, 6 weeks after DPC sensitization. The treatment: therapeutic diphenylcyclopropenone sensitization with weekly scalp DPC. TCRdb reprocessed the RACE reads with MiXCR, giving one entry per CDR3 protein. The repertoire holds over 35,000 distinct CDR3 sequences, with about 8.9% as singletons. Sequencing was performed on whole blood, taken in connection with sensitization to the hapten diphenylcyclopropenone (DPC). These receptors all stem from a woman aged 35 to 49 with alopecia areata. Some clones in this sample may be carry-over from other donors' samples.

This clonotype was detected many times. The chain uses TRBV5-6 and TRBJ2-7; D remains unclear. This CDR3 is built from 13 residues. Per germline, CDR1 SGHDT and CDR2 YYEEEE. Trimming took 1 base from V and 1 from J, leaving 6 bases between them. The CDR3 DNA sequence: TGTGCCAGCAGCTTGATACGGTCCTACGAGCAGTACTTC. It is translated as CASSLIRSYEQYF.

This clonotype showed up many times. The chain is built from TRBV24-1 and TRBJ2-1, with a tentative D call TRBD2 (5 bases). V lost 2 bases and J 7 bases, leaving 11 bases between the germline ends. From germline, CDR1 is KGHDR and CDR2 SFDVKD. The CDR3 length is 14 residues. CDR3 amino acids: CATSDSPPGNEQFF. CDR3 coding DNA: TGTGCCACCAGTGATTCCCCCCCGGGGAATGAGCAGTTCTTC.

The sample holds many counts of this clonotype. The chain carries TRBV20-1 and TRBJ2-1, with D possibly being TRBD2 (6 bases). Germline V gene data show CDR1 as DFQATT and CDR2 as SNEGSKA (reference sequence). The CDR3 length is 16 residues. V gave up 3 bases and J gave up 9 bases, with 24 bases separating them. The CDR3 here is CSARSPSGLGGAEQFF. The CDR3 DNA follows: TGCAGTGCTAGGAGCCCCAGCGGTTTGGGGGGAGCTGAGCAGTTCTTC.